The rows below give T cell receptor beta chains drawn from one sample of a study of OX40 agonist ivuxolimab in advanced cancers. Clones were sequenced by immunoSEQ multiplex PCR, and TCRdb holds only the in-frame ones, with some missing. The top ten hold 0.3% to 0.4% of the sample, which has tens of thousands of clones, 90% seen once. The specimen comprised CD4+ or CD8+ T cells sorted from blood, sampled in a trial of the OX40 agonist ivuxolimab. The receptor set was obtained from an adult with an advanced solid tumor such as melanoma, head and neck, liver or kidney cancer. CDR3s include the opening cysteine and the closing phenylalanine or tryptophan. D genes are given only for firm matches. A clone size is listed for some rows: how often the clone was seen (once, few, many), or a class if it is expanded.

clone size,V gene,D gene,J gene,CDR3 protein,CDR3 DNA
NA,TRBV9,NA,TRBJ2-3,CASSVDGKDTQYF,TGTGCCAGCAGCGTGGATGGAAAAGATACGCAGTATTTT
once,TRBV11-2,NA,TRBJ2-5,CASSLVQGFGETQYF,TGTGCCAGCAGCTTAGTCCAGGGGTTTGGGGAGACCCAGTACTTC
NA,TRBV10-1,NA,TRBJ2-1,CAPRRESLSYNEQFF,TGCGCCCCAAGAAGGGAGTCCCTCTCCTACAATGAGCAGTTCTTC
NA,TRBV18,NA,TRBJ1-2,CASSPLVGTDYGYTF,TGTGCCAGCTCACCTCTGGTTGGGACGGACTATGGCTACACCTTC
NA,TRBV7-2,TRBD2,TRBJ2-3,CASSSGLAGLDTQYF,TGTGCCAGCAGCTCGGGACTAGCGGGACTGGATACGCAGTATTTT
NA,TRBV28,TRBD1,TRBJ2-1,CASSLTGSYNEQFF,TGTGCCAGCAGTTTGACAGGGTCCTACAATGAGCAGTTCTTC
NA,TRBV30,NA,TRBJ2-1,CATNEQFF,TGTGCCACTAATGAGCAGTTCTTC
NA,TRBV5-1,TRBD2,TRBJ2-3,CASSRGGPSTDTQYF,TGCGCCAGCAGCCGCGGGGGGCCTAGCACAGATACGCAGTATTTT
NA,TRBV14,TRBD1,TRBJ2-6,CASSQTGGLRANVLTF,TGTGCCAGCAGCCAAACAGGGGGGCTGAGGGCCAACGTCCTGACTTTC
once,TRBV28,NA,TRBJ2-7,CASSEGLAYEQYF,TGTGCCAGCAGTGAGGGGCTGGCCTACGAGCAGTACTTC
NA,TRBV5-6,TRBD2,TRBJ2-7,CASTLGGITAREQYF,TGTGCCAGCACGCTGGGGGGGATCACCGCACGGGAGCAGTACTTC
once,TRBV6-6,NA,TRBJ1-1,CASSYQQGYTEAFF,TGTGCCAGCAGTTACCAGCAGGGGTACACTGAAGCTTTCTTT
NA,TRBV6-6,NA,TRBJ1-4,CASSYDGPDEKLFF,TGTGCCAGCAGTTACGACGGCCCGGACGAAAAACTGTTTTTT
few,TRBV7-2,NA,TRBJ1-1,CASSFGGMNTEAFF,TGTGCCAGCAGCTTCGGAGGGATGAACACTGAAGCTTTCTTT
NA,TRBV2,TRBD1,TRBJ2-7,CASRPPQGQGASGYEQYF,TGTGCCAGCAGACCCCCCCAAGGACAGGGGGCTTCTGGGTACGAGCAGTACTTC
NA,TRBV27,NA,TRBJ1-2,CASRLQGEGYGYTF,TGTGCCAGCAGGCTACAGGGAGAGGGCTATGGCTACACCTTC
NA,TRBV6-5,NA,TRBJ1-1,CASSSPAGAGSEAFF,TGTGCCAGCAGCTCCCCGGCAGGGGCTGGCTCTGAAGCTTTCTTT
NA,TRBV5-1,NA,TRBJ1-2,CASSQEGGVYGYTF,TGCGCCAGCAGCCAAGAGGGAGGAGTCTATGGCTACACCTTC
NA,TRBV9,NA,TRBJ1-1,CASSVGSQNTEAFF,TGTGCCAGCAGCGTGGGCAGCCAGAACACTGAAGCTTTCTTT
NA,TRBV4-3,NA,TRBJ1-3,CASSQDVGSSGNTIYF,TGCGCCAGCAGCCAAGATGTCGGGAGCTCTGGAAACACCATATATTTT
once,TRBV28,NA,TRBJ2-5,CASSFGGGTYQETQYF,TGTGCCAGCAGTTTCGGTGGGGGAACGTACCAAGAGACCCAGTACTTC
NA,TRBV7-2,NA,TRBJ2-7,CASSLGLSYEQYF,TGTGCCAGCAGCTTAGGCCTCTCCTACGAGCAGTACTTC
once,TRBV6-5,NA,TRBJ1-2,CASSYRGGEAGYTF,TGTGCCAGCAGTTACCGCGGCGGGGAGGCTGGCTACACCTTC
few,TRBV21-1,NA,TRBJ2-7,CASSWGGTTSYEQYF,TGTGCCAGCAGCTGGGGAGGGACAACATCCTACGAGCAGTACTTC